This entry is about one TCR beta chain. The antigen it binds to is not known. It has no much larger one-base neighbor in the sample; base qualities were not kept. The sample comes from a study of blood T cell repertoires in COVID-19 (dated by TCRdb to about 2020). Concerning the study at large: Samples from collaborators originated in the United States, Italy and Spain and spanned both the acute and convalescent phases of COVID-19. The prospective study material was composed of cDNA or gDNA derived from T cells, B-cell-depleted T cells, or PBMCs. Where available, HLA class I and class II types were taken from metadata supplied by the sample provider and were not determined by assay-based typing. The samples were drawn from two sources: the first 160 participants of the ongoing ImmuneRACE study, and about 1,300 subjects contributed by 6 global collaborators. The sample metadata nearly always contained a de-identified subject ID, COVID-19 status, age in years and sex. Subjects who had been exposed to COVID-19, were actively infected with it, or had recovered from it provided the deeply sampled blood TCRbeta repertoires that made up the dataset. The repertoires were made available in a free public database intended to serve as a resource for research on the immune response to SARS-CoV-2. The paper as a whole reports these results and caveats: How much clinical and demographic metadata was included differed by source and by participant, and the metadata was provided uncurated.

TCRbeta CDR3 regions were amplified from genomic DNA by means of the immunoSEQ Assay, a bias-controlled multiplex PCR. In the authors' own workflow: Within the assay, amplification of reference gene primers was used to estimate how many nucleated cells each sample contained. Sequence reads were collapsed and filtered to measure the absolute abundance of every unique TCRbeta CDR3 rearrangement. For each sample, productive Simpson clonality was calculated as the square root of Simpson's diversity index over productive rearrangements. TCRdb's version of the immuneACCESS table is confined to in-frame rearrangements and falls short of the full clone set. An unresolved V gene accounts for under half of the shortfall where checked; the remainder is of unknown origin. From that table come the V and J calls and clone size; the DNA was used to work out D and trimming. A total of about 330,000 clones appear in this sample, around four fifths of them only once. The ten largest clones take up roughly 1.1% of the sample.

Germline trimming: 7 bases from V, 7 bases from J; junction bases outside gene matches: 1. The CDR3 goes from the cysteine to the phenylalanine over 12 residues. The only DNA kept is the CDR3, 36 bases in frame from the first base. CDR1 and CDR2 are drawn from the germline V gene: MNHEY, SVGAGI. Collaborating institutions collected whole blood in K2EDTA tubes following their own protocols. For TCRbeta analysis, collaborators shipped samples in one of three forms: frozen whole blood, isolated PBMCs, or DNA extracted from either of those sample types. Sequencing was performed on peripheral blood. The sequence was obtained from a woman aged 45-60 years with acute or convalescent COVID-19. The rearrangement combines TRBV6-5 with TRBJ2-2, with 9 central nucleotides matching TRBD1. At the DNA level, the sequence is TGTGCCAGCACGACAGGGGGCGGGGAGCTGTTTTTT. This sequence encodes CASTTGGGELFF.